Listed here are 20 T cell receptor beta chains from one sample, sequenced in a study of identical twins. MiXCR, applied by TCRdb to the 5' RACE reads, yields one record per CDR3 protein. The data contain some 790,000 distinct CDR3 sequences, roughly 20% of them singletons. The same data also contributed to another study, on T cells expressing NK-cell markers.

The specimen sequenced was PBMCs. These receptors were collected from a woman aged 18-29 years in good health.

This clonotype was detected only once. CDR3 nucleotide sequence: TGCGCCAGCAGCACCGGACAGGGGGTATCCTACGAGCAGTACTTC. It translates to CASSTGQGVSYEQYF. This rearrangement joins TRBV5-1 to TRBJ2-7; 10 bases match TRBD1. V shed 4 bases, J shed 1 base, and the junction held 5 bases outside the gene matches. CDR1 is SGHRS and CDR2 is YFSETQ in the germline V gene. The CDR3 is made up of 15 amino acids.

This clonotype has a handful of counts. The J gene is TRBJ1-5, the V gene TRBV5-3; D ambiguous. TRBV5-3 is an ORF, with its function uncertain. This CDR3 spans 9 amino acids. The CDR3 reads CSPDQPQHF. The CDR3 DNA follows: TGTTCTCCGGATCAGCCCCAGCATTTT.

V gene TRBV12-5 combines with J gene TRBJ1-1; no clear D. The CDR3 length is 12 residues. Trimming cost V 1 base and J 5 bases, with 5 bases left between them. Looked up from germline, CDR1 is LGHNT and CDR2 is FRNRAP. CDR3 sequence: CASGLGKTEAFF. As DNA, the CDR3 is TGTGCTAGTGGTTTGGGAAAGACTGAAGCTTTCTTT.

The chain employs TRBV29-1 and TRBJ1-1, with a tentative D call TRBD1 (5 bases). This CDR3 comprises 14 residues. Germline V CDR1 and CDR2: SQVTM, ANQGSEA. Trimming took off 6 bases at V and 2 bases at J, with 16 bases between the two ends. DNA of the CDR3: TGCAGCGTCGGCGCGGGGGGGGATAACACTGAAGCTTTCTTT. It is translated as CSVGAGGDNTEAFF.

The chain joins TRBV5-6 to TRBJ2-2; unclear D gene. V was clipped by 7 bases and J by 0 bases, with 10 bases between them. Germline-derived CDR1 and CDR2 are SGHDT and YYEEEE. The CDR3 runs 14 residues. CDR3: CASYVTPNTGELFF. CDR3 in DNA: TGTGCCAGCTACGTGACACCGAACACCGGGGAGCTGTTTTTT.

This clonotype was detected a few times. V is TRBV14 and J is TRBJ2-2, with a tentative D call TRBD1 (5 bases). V gave up 7 bases and J gave up 6 bases, with 6 bases separating them. This CDR3 spans 11 amino acids. CDR1 SGHDN and CDR2 FVKESK come from the germline V gene. CDR3 DNA sequence: TGTGCCAGCAAGGGGTCCGGGGAGCTGTTTTTT. Translating gives CASKGSGELFF.

The chain employs TRBV20-1 and TRBJ2-1, with 9 positions matching TRBD2. This CDR3 has 15 amino acids. With 6 bases clipped from V and 2 bases from J, the junction kept 8 bases outside the gene matches. Per the germline V gene, CDR1 is DFQATT and CDR2 is SNEGSKA (reference sequence). CDR3 sequence: CSARGGGRAYNEQFF. The DNA of the CDR3 is TGCAGTGCCCGAGGGGGCGGGAGGGCCTACAATGAGCAGTTCTTC.

This chain links TRBV6-1 with TRBJ2-1, with 10 bases fitting TRBD2. Germline CDR1 is MNHNS and CDR2 is SASEGT. Germline trimming cut 1 base from V and 7 bases from J; bases unmatched to any gene: 7. The CDR3 is 16 residues long. The CDR3 DNA sequence: TGTGCCAGCAGTGAAGGAAGCGGGGGGGCATTTAATGAGCAGTTCTTC. Protein product: CASSEGSGGAFNEQFF.

The table lists this clonotype with a few counts. The chain couples TRBV20-1 to TRBJ2-5, with D possibly being TRBD1 (5 bases). CDR1 and CDR2 from the germline V gene are DFQATT and SNEGSKA (reference sequence). Between the trimmed V and J ends, which lost 2 bases and 4 bases, there was a span of 14 bases. The CDR3 is 14 amino acids. Here the CDR3 reads CSARSMAGPETQYF. CDR3 sequence (DNA): TGCAGTGCTAGATCTATGGCAGGGCCAGAGACCCAGTACTTC.

The chain employs TRBV6-5 and TRBJ2-6; D uncertain. V shed 0 bases and J shed 0 bases, with 3 bases lying between them. The germline V gene has CDR1 MNHEY and CDR2 SVGAGI. The CDR3 is 15 residues long. CDR3 protein: CASSYSNSGANVLTF. DNA of the CDR3: TGTGCCAGCAGTTACTCGAACTCTGGGGCCAACGTCCTGACTTTC.

This clonotype has only a few counts. J is TRBJ1-1 and V is TRBV12-3 or TRBV12-4; D not resolved. CDR3 length: 17 residues. V shed 1 base and J shed 1 base, with 16 bases lying between them. The CDR3 bases are TGTGCCAGCAGTTTAGACCGGCCTTCTACCGGGAACACTGAAGCTTTCTTT. Translated, it gives CASSLDRPSTGNTEAFF.

This clonotype was seen only a few times. V is TRBV7-3 and J is TRBJ2-1, with 12 positions matching TRBD2. The V and J ends lost 0 bases and 3 bases, in that order; junction bases with no gene match: 12. Germline loops: CDR1 SGHTA, CDR2 FQGTGA. The CDR3 consists of 20 residues. This CDR3 is CASSLTRLAGAPLHYNEQFF. In DNA, the CDR3 is TGTGCCAGCAGCTTAACCCGACTAGCGGGGGCTCCGCTCCACTACAATGAGCAGTTCTTC.

This clonotype was observed a few times. The CDR3: CASSQERAPYEQYF. The CDR3 region has the DNA TGCGCCAGCAGCCAAGAGCGGGCCCCCTACGAGCAGTACTTC. V usage is TRBV4-3 and J usage is TRBJ2-7; tentative D call: TRBD2 (5 bases). Germline CDR1 and CDR2: LGHNA and YSLEER. This CDR3 is 14 amino acids long. With 0 bases removed from V and 2 bases from J, the gap between germline ends came to 8 bases.

This clonotype was recorded a few times. This chain joins TRBV18 and TRBJ2-7; TRBD2 agrees at 15 bases. V gave up 8 bases and J gave up 3 bases; unmatched junction bases: 8. Germline lookup yields CDR1 KGHSH and CDR2 LQKENI. The CDR3 spans 16 residues. In DNA, the CDR3 is TGTGCCAGCCACCCGGGACTAGCGGGGGGACGCTACGAGCAGTACTTC. Its protein product is CASHPGLAGGRYEQYF.

The gene calls are TRBV28 and TRBJ2-4, with 8 bases that match TRBD2. With 5 bases clipped from V and 8 bases from J, the junction kept 8 bases outside the gene matches. The CDR3 runs to 14 residues. In germline, CDR1 is MDHEN, CDR2 SYDVKM. CDR3 sequence (DNA): TGTGCCAGCAGTCCTCCGGGGGGGGGTTACATTCAGTACTTC. It encodes CASSPPGGGYIQYF.

The count of this clonotype is one. This chain joins TRBV12-3 or TRBV12-4 and TRBJ2-5; TRBD2 might be the D (6 bases). V gave up 5 bases and J gave up 4 bases, with 20 bases separating them. CDR3 length: 16 amino acids. The CDR3 region is CASSPPRDLDVETQYF. CDR3 coding DNA: TGTGCCAGCAGTCCGCCCCGGGACTTAGACGTAGAGACCCAGTACTTC.

The chain uses TRBV6-2 or TRBV6-3 and TRBJ2-1, with D perhaps TRBD2 (5 bases). CDR1 is MNHEY and CDR2 is SVGEGT in the germline V gene. Trimming shortened V by 10 bases and J by 2 bases, and 30 bases separated the two germline ends. This CDR3 spans 19 amino acids. CDR3 coding DNA: TGTGCCACCACATTCGAGACGGGAAGGACGGCCAGAACCTACAATGAGCAGTTCTTC. As protein: CATTFETGRTARTYNEQFF.

This clonotype was counted between two and nine times. The V gene is TRBV5-1, the J gene TRBJ1-2; unclear D gene. Between the trimmed V and J ends, which lost 2 bases and 4 bases, there was a span of 6 bases. CDR1 is SGHRS and CDR2 is YFSETQ in the germline V gene. The CDR3 runs to 12 residues. The CDR3 reads CASSLIPYGYTF. CDR3 DNA sequence: TGCGCCAGCAGCTTAATCCCCTATGGCTACACCTTC.

The rearrangement links TRBV3-1 to TRBJ2-1; D ambiguous. CDR1 is LGHDT, CDR2 YNNKEL, per germline (reference sequence). The CDR3 has 14 residues. Trimming stripped 0 bases from V and 10 bases from J, with 13 bases between. The CDR3 sequence is CASSQDKGWGEQFF. Here the CDR3 DNA reads TGTGCCAGCAGCCAAGATAAGGGTTGGGGAGAGCAGTTCTTC.

This chain uses TRBV15 with TRBJ2-3, with 8 bases that match TRBD1. CDR1 is LNHNV, CDR2 YYDKDF, per germline (reference sequence). The junction had 11 bases not matched to a gene; V was cut back by 8 bases and J by 4 bases. The CDR3 consists of 15 residues. The CDR3 coding sequence is TGTGCCACCTGCCGGACAGGGCGGAGGGCAGATACGCAGTATTTT. It encodes CATCRTGRRADTQYF.